This T cell receptor beta chain is drawn from a study of CD8 T cells in ankylosing spondylitis. Study observations and caveats: Earlier authors reported some of these motif variants in reactive arthritis synovial fluid and blood. Characteristic of ankylosing spondylitis blood, it appeared, was a TCR beta motif comprising several highly homologous variants.

This clonotype has only a few counts. What it recognizes is unknown. Generation of TCR beta libraries employed quantitative 5'-RACE incorporating molecular barcodes. TCRdb processed the 5' RACE reads anew with MiXCR; each CDR3 protein has one entry. In the table there are hundreds of thousands of distinct CDR3 sequences, more than 15% of which are singletons. Germline V gene lookup returns CDR1 DFQATT and CDR2 SNEGSKA (reference sequence). V lost 0 bases to trimming and J lost 1 base, with 13 bases between them. The CDR3 sequence is 15 residues long. The TCR sequence derives from a male donor with ankylosing spondylitis. The chain has TRBV20-1 and TRBJ2-7; a possible D gene is TRBD1 (6 bases). Sequencing input: blood, either unsorted or a sorted T cell fraction (not recorded which). The CDR3 loop is CSARDQRQASYEQYF. The CDR3 region has the DNA TGCAGTGCTAGAGATCAAAGACAGGCTTCCTACGAGCAGTACTTC.